Below are 26 T cell receptor beta chains sequenced from a single sample in a study of monozygotic twins with inflammatory bowel disease. For each CDR3 protein, TCRdb gives one entry from its re-call of the 5' RACE reads, without DNA. The sample's table shows about 210,000 distinct CDR3 sequences. Material: blood. These receptors were obtained from a human donor with ulcerative colitis or Crohn's disease, or a healthy co-twin of an affected twin (not recorded which).

The chain has TRBV5-1 and TRBJ2-2; lacking DNA, the TRBD1 call made by TCRdb goes unchecked. CDR1 and CDR2 from the germline V gene are SGHRS and YFSETQ. The CDR3 is 13 residues long. The CDR3 sequence is CASSDRVHGELFF.

V is TRBV4-1 and J is TRBJ1-5. The V gene's germline CDR1 is MGHRA and CDR2 YSYEKL. CDR3 length: 15 amino acids. The CDR3 loop reads CASSQGLFSNQPQHF.

The CDR3: CASSRSQTGGREKLFF. The rearrangement uses TRBV4-1 and TRBJ1-4; TCRdb reports TRBD1, a call that lacks DNA to check it against. This CDR3 region has 16 residues. CDR1 and CDR2 from the germline V gene are MGHRA and YSYEKL.

The J gene is TRBJ2-3, the V gene TRBV27; TCRdb proposes TRBD1, but this gene call is untestable without DNA. The CDR3 contains 13 residues. Per the germline V gene, CDR1 is MNHEY and CDR2 is SMNVEV (reference sequence). Here the CDR3 reads CASSEYRGDTQYF.

CDR3: CASSSGQFTEAFF. This chain uses TRBV3-1 with TRBJ1-1; TCRdb's assignment of TRBD1 cannot be checked, as there is no DNA. Looked up from germline, CDR1 is LGHDT and CDR2 is YNNKEL (reference sequence). The length of the CDR3 is 13 residues.

This chain uses TRBV19 with TRBJ1-2; TCRdb outputs TRBD1, but without DNA this stays unchecked. The CDR3 extends over 14 amino acids. Germline V gives CDR1 LNHDA, CDR2 SQIVND (reference sequence). Here the CDR3 reads CASSAGDRDYGYTF.

V usage is TRBV11-2 and J usage is TRBJ1-6. In germline, CDR1 is SGHAT, CDR2 FQNNGV. The CDR3 runs 14 residues. The CDR3: CASSRTDDASPLHF.

The chain's CDR3 is CASSITGWNTEAFF. The chain employs TRBV9 and TRBJ1-1; TCRdb's D call, TRBD1, is unchecked because there is no DNA. This CDR3 is built from 14 residues. From germline, CDR1 is SGDLS and CDR2 YYNGEE.

The gene calls are TRBV5-5 and TRBJ2-3; TCRdb proposes TRBD1, but this gene call is untestable without DNA. CDR3 length equals 14 residues. Germline CDR1 SGHKS, CDR2 YYEKEE (reference sequence). CDR3: CASRAGEYTDTQYF.

This chain joins TRBV7-9 and TRBJ1-2; TCRdb gives TRBD1 as the D gene, but with no DNA this cannot be confirmed. Germline V gene sequence: CDR1 SEHNR, CDR2 FQNEAQ (reference sequence). The CDR3 extends over 13 amino acids. CDR3 residues: CASRRTAPTGYTF.

The chain couples TRBV12-3 or TRBV12-4 to TRBJ1-5. There are 13 residues in the CDR3. Here the CDR3 reads CASSFQADQPQHF.

J is TRBJ1-2 and V is TRBV3-1. CDR3 length equals 15 residues. The germline gives CDR1 LGHDT, CDR2 YNNKEL (reference sequence). The CDR3 loop reads CASSPPGGPQRGYTF.

The V call is TRBV20-1, the J call TRBJ1-5; TCRdb indicates TRBD1, and absent DNA this call remains unverified. This CDR3 has 14 residues. Germline V lookup: CDR1 DFQATT, CDR2 SNEGSKA (reference sequence). CDR3 sequence reads: CSANPDKRNQPQHF.

The chain is built from TRBV7-2 and TRBJ2-7; TCRdb outputs TRBD1, but without DNA this stays unchecked. Germline CDR1 SGHTA, CDR2 FQGNSA. The CDR3 loop spans 17 amino acids. The CDR3 here is CASSIYIGQGSYYEQYF.

The chain has TRBV11-2 and TRBJ2-5; TCRdb gives TRBD1 as the D gene, but with no DNA this cannot be confirmed. Germline V lookup: CDR1 SGHAT, CDR2 FQNNGV. The CDR3 length is 13 residues. The chain's CDR3 is CASSFTGGETQYF. Based on the CDR3 plus reference TRBV11-2 and TRBJ2-5, the full variable domain is EAGVAQSPRYKIIEKRQSVAFWCNPISGHATLYWYQQILGQGPKLLIQFQNNGVVDDSQLPKDRFSAERLKGVDSTLKIQPAKLEDSAVYLCASSFTGGETQYFGPGTRLLVL.

The rearrangement joins TRBV6-5 to TRBJ2-4; TCRdb calls TRBD1, which cannot be checked without DNA. Looked up from germline, CDR1 is MNHEY and CDR2 is SVGAGI. CDR3 size: 16 residues. The CDR3 loop is CASSYSQGTAKNIQYF.

This rearrangement joins TRBV12-3 or TRBV12-4 to TRBJ1-5. The CDR3 loop spans 15 amino acids. The CDR3 sequence is CASSWGQASNQPQHF.

V usage is TRBV12-3 or TRBV12-4 and J usage is TRBJ1-2. The CDR3 is 13 amino acids. The CDR3: CASSLITAGSYTF.

J is TRBJ2-7 and V is TRBV27; TCRdb outputs TRBD1, but without DNA this stays unchecked. Per germline, CDR1 MNHEY and CDR2 SMNVEV (reference sequence). The CDR3 is 13 amino acids. CDR3 sequence reads: CASSFRGIDEQYF.

J is TRBJ2-7 and V is TRBV7-8; no DNA is available, so the TRBD1 call from TCRdb remains unchecked. The length of the CDR3 is 14 residues. Germline V CDR1 and CDR2: SGHVS, FQNEAQ. This CDR3 reads CASSRITGGYEQYF.

CDR3 sequence: CASSFPGQGEGVEQYF. The chain is built from TRBV7-9 and TRBJ2-7; TCRdb's D call, TRBD1, is unchecked because there is no DNA. Germline assignment: CDR1 SEHNR and CDR2 FQNEAQ (reference sequence). This CDR3 has 16 residues. The whole variable domain, filled in from reference TRBV7-9 and TRBJ2-7, reads DTGVSQNPRHKITKRGQNVTFRCDPISEHNRLYWYRQTLGQGPEFLTYFQNEAQLEKSRLLSDRFSAERPKGSFSTLEIQRTEQGDSAMYLCASSFPGQGEGVEQYFGPGTRLTVT.

J is TRBJ1-2 and V is TRBV3-1; the TCRdb call, TRBD1, lacks DNA for checking. This CDR3 is 13 amino acids long. CDR1 LGHDT and CDR2 YNNKEL come from the germline V gene (reference sequence). The CDR3 spells CASSKDRGAGYTF. The full variable domain, completed using reference TRBV3-1 and TRBJ1-2, is DTAVSQTPKYLVTQMGNDKSIKCEQNLGHDTMYWYKQDSKKFLKIMFSYNNKELIINETVPNRFSPKSPDKAHLNLHINSLELGDSAVYFCASSKDRGAGYTFGSGTRLTVV.

The chain has TRBV5-1 and TRBJ1-4. This CDR3 comprises 11 residues. Germline V gene data show CDR1 as SGHRS and CDR2 as YFSETQ. CDR3 residues: CASNMGFELFF.

V and J are TRBV13 and TRBJ1-1; TCRdb gives TRBD1 as the D gene, but with no DNA this cannot be confirmed. Germline loops: CDR1 PRHDT, CDR2 FYEKMQ (reference sequence). CDR3 size: 15 residues. CDR3: CASSEPITGRTEAFF.

This chain uses TRBV3-1 with TRBJ2-2; the TCRdb call, TRBD2, lacks DNA for checking. CDR1 LGHDT and CDR2 YNNKEL come from the germline V gene (reference sequence). The CDR3 loop spans 15 amino acids. This CDR3 is CASSQLTSSGGELFF.

The rearrangement links TRBV5-1 to TRBJ1-1. This CDR3 is 16 amino acids long. The germline V gene has CDR1 SGHRS and CDR2 YFSETQ. This CDR3 reads CASSLLGGPLNTEAFF.